Presented here are 8 T cell receptor beta chains from one specimen sequenced in a study of cytomegalovirus exposure and HLA in healthy donors. The primer mix had 60 Vbeta and 13 Jbeta primers. Only in-frame clones appear in the TCRdb table, and some are missing; sequencing was by immunoSEQ multiplex PCR. The profile shows over 80,000 clones, around 80% of them singletons. What was sequenced was PBMCs. All receptors derive from a man aged 60-69 years in good health and CMV-seropositive.

This chain links TRBV6-5 with TRBJ2-3; TRBD1 matches at 10 bases. Germline V gene sequence: CDR1 MNHEY, CDR2 SVGAGI. Losses at the gene ends were 2 bases for V and 9 bases for J; bases not matched to a gene: 5. CDR3 length: 14 residues. The CDR3 region has the DNA TGTGCCAGCAGTTACGGGGGACAGGGGTTGACGCAGTATTTT. This codes for CASSYGGQGLTQYF.

This clone occurred a few times. The chain recombines TRBV29-1 with TRBJ2-5, with D maybe TRBD1 (5 bases). The ends were cut back, 3 bases at V and 3 bases at J, with 8 bases in the middle. This CDR3 region has 12 residues. Germline V CDR1 and CDR2: SQVTM, ANQGSEA. CDR3 bases: TGCAGCGTTGAGCTAGGGGAAGAGACCCAGTACTTC. Its protein is CSVELGEETQYF.

This clone was seen more than once but under ten times. The V gene is TRBV7-9, the J gene TRBJ1-4, with 7 positions matching TRBD1. CDR1 and CDR2 (germline): SEHNR, FQNEAQ (reference sequence). The ends lost 3 bases at V and 5 bases at J; junction bases unmatched: 3. The CDR3 contains 14 residues. CDR3 loop: CASSFRGSNEKLFF. The CDR3 DNA reads as TGTGCCAGCAGCTTCAGGGGGTCAAATGAAAAACTGTTTTTT.

The table lists this clone with a count of one. V usage is TRBV19 and J usage is TRBJ2-7; 9 bases fit TRBD1. CDR1 and CDR2 from the germline V gene are LNHDA and SQIVND (reference sequence). V trimming: 6 bases; J trimming: 4 bases; junction bases outside the gene matches: 7. The CDR3 covers 14 residues. CDR3 residues: CASRQETGGYEQYF. The CDR3 nucleotides read TGTGCCAGTAGACAGGAGACAGGGGGTTACGAGCAGTACTTC.

V is TRBV30 and J is TRBJ2-5; possibly TRBD2 for D (5 bases). Deletions cut 2 bases from V and 4 bases from J, with 14 bases between. CDR3 length: 14 residues. In germline, CDR1 is GTSNPN, CDR2 SVGIG (reference sequence). CDR3 residues: CAWSPTRARETQYF. In DNA form, the CDR3 reads TGTGCCTGGAGTCCGACGCGGGCGCGAGAGACCCAGTACTTC.

The chain employs TRBV10-3 and TRBJ2-5; 8 positions match TRBD2. Germline V CDR1 and CDR2: ENHRY, SYGVKD. The CDR3 covers 13 residues. V dropped 7 bases and J dropped 5; count of bases not matched to a gene: 6. CDR3 loop: CAITGTRGETQYF. CDR3 coding DNA: TGTGCCATCACCGGGACTAGAGGCGAGACCCAGTACTTC.

This clone was counted a few times. This CDR3 reads CASSFWRQVTFTDTQYF. Written as DNA, the CDR3 is TGTGCCAGCAGCTTTTGGAGACAGGTCACATTCACAGATACGCAGTATTTT. This sequence joins TRBV5-4 and TRBJ2-3, with D maybe TRBD1 (6 bases). V was trimmed by 2 bases and J by 2 bases, leaving 18 bases between them. This CDR3 has 17 residues. Germline V gives CDR1 SGHNT, CDR2 YYREEE (reference sequence).

This chain joins TRBV6-1 and TRBJ2-5; the D gene is possibly TRBD1 (6 bases). This CDR3 contains 15 residues. Germline-derived CDR1 and CDR2 are MNHNS and SASEGT. V was cut by 6 bases and J by 5 bases, with 19 bases left in between. The CDR3 reads CASRAFQGQEETQYF. CDR3 sequence (DNA): TGTGCCAGCAGAGCCTTCCAGGGGCAGGAGGAGACCCAGTACTTC.